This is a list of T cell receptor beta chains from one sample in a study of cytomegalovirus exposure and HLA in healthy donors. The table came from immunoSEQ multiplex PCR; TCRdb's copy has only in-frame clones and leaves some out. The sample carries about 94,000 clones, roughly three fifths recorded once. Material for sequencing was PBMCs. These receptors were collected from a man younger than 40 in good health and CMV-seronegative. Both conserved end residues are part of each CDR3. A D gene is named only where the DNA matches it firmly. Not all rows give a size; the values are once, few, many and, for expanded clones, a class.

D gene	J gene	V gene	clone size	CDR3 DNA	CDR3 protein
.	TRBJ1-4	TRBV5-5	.	TGTGCCAGCAGCTTGGCGGGAGCAACTAATGAAAAACTGTTTTTT	CASSLAGATNEKLFF
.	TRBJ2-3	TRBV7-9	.	TGTTCCAGCAGCTTCATGGGCGGGGGCGGAAGGGATACGCAGTATTTT	CSSSFMGGGGRDTQYF
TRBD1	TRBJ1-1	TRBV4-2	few	TGTGCCAGCAGCCTCGGACAGGGGCCCACTGAAGCTTTCTTT	CASSLGQGPTEAFF
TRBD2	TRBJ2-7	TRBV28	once	TGTGCCAGCACCTTAGCGGGAGGGCCCTACGAGCAGTACTTC	CASTLAGGPYEQYF
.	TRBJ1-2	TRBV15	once	TGTGCCACCAGCAGAGTCATAGGGGGGGCTTGGGGCTACACCTTC	CATSRVIGGAWGYTF
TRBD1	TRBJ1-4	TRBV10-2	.	TGCGCCAGCAGTGAGGAGGGGGCGCTTAATGAAAAACTGTTTTTT	CASSEEGALNEKLFF
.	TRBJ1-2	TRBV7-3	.	TGTGCCAGCAGCTTAACGTTACGGGGGAACTATGGCTACACCTTC	CASSLTLRGNYGYTF
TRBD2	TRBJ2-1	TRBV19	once	TGTGCCAGTAGTCTTCTGGGCAGCGGGAGCCTGAATGAGCAGTTCTTC	CASSLLGSGSLNEQFF
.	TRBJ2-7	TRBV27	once	TGTGCCAGCAGTTTAGCTGGCAGGGGACCCTACGAGCAGTACTTC	CASSLAGRGPYEQYF
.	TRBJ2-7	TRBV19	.	TGTGCCAGTAGTATGCAGGGTCAGTACGAGCAGTACTTC	CASSMQGQYEQYF
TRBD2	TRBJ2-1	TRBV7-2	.	TGTGCCAGCAGCGTGACCGGGACTAGCGACAATGAGCAGTTCTTC	CASSVTGTSDNEQFF
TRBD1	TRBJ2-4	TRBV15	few	TGTGCCACCAGCAGCCACCTATGGGCAGGGGGCCGGACGCCGGCCAAAAACATTCAGTACTTC	CATSSHLWAGGRTPAKNIQYF
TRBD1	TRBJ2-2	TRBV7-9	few	TGTTCCAGCAGCCCACCGGGACAGGGGACCGGGGAGCTGTTTTTT	CSSSPPGQGTGELFF
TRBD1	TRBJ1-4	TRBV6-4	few	TGTGCCAGCAGGAAAGGGACAGGGTGGAATGAAAAACTGTTTTTT	CASRKGTGWNEKLFF
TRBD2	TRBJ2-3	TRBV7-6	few	TGTGCCAGCAGCGTGCGGACTAGTGATTTGGATACGCAGTATTTT	CASSVRTSDLDTQYF
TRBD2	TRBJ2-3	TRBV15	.	TGTGCCACCCGTGGAGGGAGGGCCTCTTCATCTGGCACAGATACGCAGTATTTT	CATRGGRASSSGTDTQYF
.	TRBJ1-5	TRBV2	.	TGTGCCAGCACCCAATTACAGGGTAGCAATCAGCCCCAGCATTTT	CASTQLQGSNQPQHF
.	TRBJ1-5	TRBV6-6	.	TGTGCCAGCAGTTACGAGGTGCGAGGCAATCAGCCCCAGCATTTT	CASSYEVRGNQPQHF
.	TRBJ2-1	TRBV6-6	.	TGTGCCAGCAGTTACACGGCTAGCAATGAGCAGTTCTTC	CASSYTASNEQFF
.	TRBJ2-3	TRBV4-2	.	TGTGCCAGCAGCCAAGGCGACTCCCCCAGGGGAGATACGCAGTATTTT	CASSQGDSPRGDTQYF
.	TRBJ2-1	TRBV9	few	TGTGCCAGCAGCCATGCGGGACTTTATGAGCAGTTCTTC	CASSHAGLYEQFF
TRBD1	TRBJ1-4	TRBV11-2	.	TGTGCCAGCAGCTCCGGGACAGGGGCTAATGAAAAACTGTTTTTT	CASSSGTGANEKLFF
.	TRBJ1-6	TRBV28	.	TGTGCCAGCAGTTATCCAACAGGGCGAAAAGCCCCCGTTCGCAATTCACCCCTCCACTTT	CASSYPTGRKAPVRNSPLHF
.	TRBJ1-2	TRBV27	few	TGTGCCAGCAGTTTAGGTACAGGGCCCTATGGCTACACCTTC	CASSLGTGPYGYTF
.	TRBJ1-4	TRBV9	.	TGTGCCAGCAGCGTAGACTTAACTAATGAAAAACTGTTTTTT	CASSVDLTNEKLFF
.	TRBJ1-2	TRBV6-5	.	TGTGCCAGCAGGTACGACAGGCGGCCCTTCTATGGCTACACCTTC	CASRYDRRPFYGYTF
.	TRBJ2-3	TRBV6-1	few	TGTGCCAGCAGTGAAAATGCGGGTCCAGATACGCAGTATTTT	CASSENAGPDTQYF
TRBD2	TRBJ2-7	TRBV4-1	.	TGCGCCAGCAGCCAAGATTTGGCTAGCGGGGGGGCCGAGCAGTACTTC	CASSQDLASGGAEQYF
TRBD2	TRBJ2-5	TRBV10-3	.	TGTGCCATCAGTGAAGGACTAGCCCGAGAGACCCAGTACTTC	CAISEGLARETQYF
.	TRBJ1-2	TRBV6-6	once	TGTGCCAGCAGTAACGGCCTCTTACCGGGCTATGGCTACACCTTC	CASSNGLLPGYGYTF
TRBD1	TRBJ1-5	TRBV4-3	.	TGCGCCAGCAGCCAAGAGGTGTGGGACAGGGGGAAGGGCAATCAGCCCCAGCATTTT	CASSQEVWDRGKGNQPQHF
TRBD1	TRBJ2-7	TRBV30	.	TGTGCCTGTCCGGGACAGGTATCCGGTGAGCAGTACTTC	CACPGQVSGEQYF
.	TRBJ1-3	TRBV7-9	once	TGTGCCAGCAGCTTAGCACTAGCGAGCTCTGGAAACACCATATATTTT	CASSLALASSGNTIYF
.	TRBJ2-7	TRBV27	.	TGTGCCAGCAGTTCGACAGAGGTGGGCTACGAGCAGTACTTC	CASSSTEVGYEQYF
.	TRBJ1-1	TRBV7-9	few	TGTGCCAGCAGCACGATCAGGGTCGACACTGAAGCTTTCTTT	CASSTIRVDTEAFF
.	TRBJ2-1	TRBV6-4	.	TGTGCCAGCAGTGACTCGGGGAGAGAGCAGTTCTTC	CASSDSGREQFF
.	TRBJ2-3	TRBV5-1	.	TGCGCCGGCAGCCCCGGGCGGGCTGGGACAGATACGCAGTATTTT	CAGSPGRAGTDTQYF